The rows below give T cell receptor beta chains drawn from one sample of a study of CD8 T cells in Susac syndrome. One entry per CDR3 protein, called by TCRdb with MiXCR from the immunoSEQ multiplex PCR reads. Among about 140,000 distinct CDR3 sequences listed, roughly 94% were seen once. The material sequenced was CD4+ T cells from PBMCs. The receptors derive from a human donor with Susac syndrome. The CDR3 runs from the conserved cysteine through the conserved F or W. D genes are given only for firm matches. Size is omitted from some rows. Given values are once, few, many or a class for expanded clones.

D,J,V,size,CDR3,DNA
-,TRBJ1-1,TRBV6-6,few,CASSVVWNTEAFF,TGTGCCAGCAGTGTTGTCTGGAACACTGAAGCTTTCTTT
TRBD1,TRBJ1-2,TRBV5-4,-,CASSFEQGAQGYTF,TGTGCCAGCAGCTTCGAACAGGGGGCGCAGGGCTACACCTTC
-,TRBJ1-2,TRBV4-2,-,CASSQGVAGAGGYTF,TGTGCCAGCAGCCAAGGGGTGGCCGGGGCGGGAGGCTACACCTTC
-,TRBJ2-7,TRBV30,-,CAWKVSGTYEQYF,TGTGCCTGGAAGGTTTCTGGCACCTACGAGCAGTACTTC
TRBD1,TRBJ1-5,TRBV12-3/TRBV12-4,-,CASSSSTGVQPQHF,TGTGCCAGCAGTTCCTCGACAGGGGTTCAGCCCCAGCATTTT
-,TRBJ1-2,TRBV30,-,CAWRSTGTGVVSNYGYTF,TGTGCCTGGAGATCGACAGGCACCGGCGTGGTTTCTAACTATGGCTACACCTTC
TRBD1,TRBJ1-2,TRBV4-1,-,CASSQSEGQVYGYTF,TGCGCCAGCAGCCAATCCGAGGGACAGGTCTATGGCTACACCTTC
TRBD1,TRBJ1-2,TRBV20-1,-,CSARSDRGPLRGYGYTF,TGCAGTGCTAGGTCGGACAGGGGCCCCCTTCGCGGCTATGGCTACACCTTC
TRBD1,TRBJ1-1,TRBV14,-,CASSLGRTGGTEAFF,TGTGCCAGCAGCCTTGGAAGGACAGGGGGAACTGAAGCTTTCTTT
TRBD1,TRBJ1-2,TRBV27,-,CASRDRVPFYGYTF,TGTGCCAGCAGGGACAGGGTTCCCTTCTATGGCTACACCTTC
-,TRBJ1-1,TRBV12-3/TRBV12-4,-,CASSNGGSNTEAFF,TGTGCCAGCAGTAACGGCGGATCGAACACTGAAGCTTTCTTT
-,TRBJ1-6,TRBV13,-,CASSLRPQTNSPLHF,TGTGCCAGCAGCTTAAGACCCCAAACTAATTCACCCCTCCACTTT
-,TRBJ1-5,TRBV12-3/TRBV12-4,-,CATQGGSNQPQHF,TGTGCCACACAGGGCGGGAGCAATCAGCCCCAGCATTTT
-,TRBJ1-2,TRBV6-5,-,CASSYSKILGYTF,TGTGCCAGCAGTTACTCCAAGATTCTTGGCTACACCTTC
-,TRBJ1-1,TRBV30,-,CAWSSTTNTEAFF,TGTGCCTGGAGCTCAACGACTAACACTGAAGCTTTCTTT
TRBD2,TRBJ2-5,TRBV30,-,CAWSVLAGGETQYF,TGTGCCTGGAGTGTACTAGCGGGTGGGGAGACCCAGTACTTC
-,TRBJ2-7,TRBV27,-,CASRNRDNSYEQYF,TGTGCCAGCAGGAATAGGGACAACTCCTACGAGCAGTACTTC
TRBD1,TRBJ2-5,TRBV29-1,-,CSVVSGGSRTQYF,TGCAGCGTTGTTTCAGGGGGCAGTAGGACCCAGTACTTC
-,TRBJ2-7,TRBV21-1,-,CASSKNGISAYEQYF,TGTGCCAGCAGCAAAAACGGGATCTCTGCCTACGAGCAGTACTTC
-,TRBJ1-2,TRBV30,-,CAWSDSGGYTF,TGTGCCTGGAGTGACTCGGGGGGCTACACCTTC
-,TRBJ2-7,TRBV5-1,-,CASSLALAYEQYF,TGCGCCAGCAGCTTGGCCCTAGCCTACGAGCAGTACTTC
-,TRBJ2-5,TRBV5-6,-,CASSRKTGLETQYF,TGTGCCAGCAGCCGAAAAACAGGGTTGGAGACCCAGTACTTC
-,TRBJ2-1,TRBV30,-,CAWNPPDLGGQDEQFF,TGTGCCTGGAATCCCCCTGACCTGGGGGGCCAGGATGAGCAGTTCTTC
-,TRBJ2-2,TRBV29-1,once,CSAAWTTNTGELFF,TGCAGCGCAGCTTGGACGACCAACACCGGGGAGCTGTTTTTT
-,TRBJ2-7,TRBV7-9,-,CASSVADTSYEQYF,TGTGCCAGCAGCGTAGCGGACACCTCCTACGAGCAGTACTTC
TRBD2,TRBJ2-3,TRBV6-1,-,CASSPRLTSGTTDTQYF,TGTGCCAGCAGTCCCCGTCTGACTAGCGGGACCACAGATACGCAGTATTTT
TRBD2,TRBJ2-1,TRBV20-1,-,CSARKGLAGNNEQFF,TGCAGTGCTAGAAAGGGACTAGCGGGGAACAATGAGCAGTTCTTC
-,TRBJ2-7,TRBV7-2,-,CASSLGAGQYEQYF,TGTGCCAGCAGCTTAGGGGCGGGGCAATACGAGCAGTACTTC
-,TRBJ2-5,TRBV29-1,-,CSVEALAGFTGQETQYF,TGCAGCGTTGAAGCCTTGGCAGGATTCACAGGACAAGAGACCCAGTACTTC
-,TRBJ1-1,TRBV9,-,CASSVVGGVVRAEAFF,TGTGCCAGCAGCGTAGTGGGGGGGGTGGTCCGCGCTGAAGCTTTCTTT
-,TRBJ2-5,TRBV15,-,CATSSQVETQYF,TGTGCCACCAGCAGCCAAGTTGAGACCCAGTACTTC
TRBD1,TRBJ2-5,TRBV5-4,once,CASSRPGQGKMMKTQYF,TGTGCCAGCAGCCGGCCGGGACAGGGAAAGATGATGAAGACCCAGTACTTC
-,TRBJ1-1,TRBV5-1,-,CASSAGTINTEAFF,TGCGCCAGCAGCGCGGGGACAATTAACACTGAAGCTTTCTTT
TRBD1,TRBJ1-2,TRBV24-1,-,CATSQRTGLNYGYTF,TGTGCCACCAGCCAACGGACAGGACTCAACTATGGCTACACCTTC
TRBD2,TRBJ2-2,TRBV5-1,-,CASQPGTSENTGELFF,TGCGCCAGCCAACCCGGGACTAGCGAGAACACCGGGGAGCTGTTTTTT
-,TRBJ2-5,TRBV14,-,CASSQARAGETQYF,TGTGCCAGCAGCCAAGCGCGGGCGGGGGAGACCCAGTACTTC
TRBD2,TRBJ2-1,TRBV6-2/TRBV6-3,-,CASSYSISGGSYNEQFF,TGTGCCAGCAGTTACTCGATCAGCGGGGGTTCCTACAATGAGCAGTTCTTC
-,TRBJ2-1,TRBV5-1,-,CASSLASPVNEQFF,TGCGCCAGCAGCTTGGCCTCTCCTGTCAATGAGCAGTTCTTC
TRBD2,TRBJ2-7,TRBV20-1,-,CSAGSGGGSGEQYF,TGCAGTGCTGGTAGCGGGGGAGGGTCCGGCGAGCAGTACTTC
-,TRBJ2-1,TRBV7-9,-,CASSLGHGQFF,TGTGCCAGCAGCTTAGGGCATGGGCAGTTCTTC
-,TRBJ1-2,TRBV30,-,CAWSGRRGHGVHYGYTF,TGTGCCTGGAGTGGCCGGCGGGGTCACGGCGTGCACTATGGCTACACCTTC
-,TRBJ1-2,TRBV7-2,-,CASSLAGGGSYGYTF,TGTGCCAGCAGCCTGGCTGGGGGGGGCAGCTATGGCTACACCTTC
-,TRBJ2-6,TRBV27,-,CASSARGGANVLTF,TGTGCCAGCAGTGCCCGGGGCGGGGCCAACGTCCTGACTTTC
-,TRBJ1-2,TRBV3-1,-,CASSLGPQSYGYTF,TGTGCCAGCAGCCTCGGTCCTCAATCGTATGGCTACACCTTC
-,TRBJ1-5,TRBV20-1,-,CSARVAEPQHF,TGCAGTGCTAGAGTTGCTGAGCCCCAGCATTTT
-,TRBJ2-1,TRBV4-1,once,CASSLIKGGDEQFF,TGCGCCAGCAGCCTCATTAAGGGGGGCGATGAGCAGTTCTTC
-,TRBJ1-5,TRBV12-3/TRBV12-4,once,CASSTGTPSAFDQPQHF,TGTGCCAGCAGCACAGGGACTCCTTCGGCATTCGATCAGCCCCAGCATTTT
-,TRBJ2-1,TRBV7-8,-,CASSSRRDLPYNEQFF,TGTGCCAGCAGCTCGCGGAGGGACCTCCCCTACAATGAGCAGTTCTTC
TRBD2,TRBJ2-7,TRBV2,-,CASDPLLAGGPYEQYF,TGTGCCAGCGACCCTTTACTAGCGGGAGGGCCCTACGAGCAGTACTTC
-,TRBJ2-3,TRBV24-1,-,CATSDSATDTQYF,TGTGCCACCAGTGATTCCGCCACAGATACGCAGTATTTT
TRBD1,TRBJ2-7,TRBV25-1,-,CASSAGTGGLEQYF,TGTGCCAGCAGTGCCGGGACAGGGGGCCTCGAGCAGTACTTC
TRBD2,TRBJ2-3,TRBV25-1,-,CASSEKRGASADTQYF,TGTGCCAGCAGTGAAAAGCGGGGGGCATCAGCAGATACGCAGTATTTT
TRBD2,TRBJ2-1,TRBV6-6,-,CASRPTSGRLGNEQFF,TGTGCCAGCAGGCCGACTAGCGGGAGATTGGGCAATGAGCAGTTCTTC